This is a list of T cell receptor beta chains from one sample in a study of tumor-infiltrating lymphocytes in primary liver carcinoma. TCRdb re-derived calls from the multiplex PCR reads in MiXCR, one entry per CDR3 protein. The repertoire holds more than 95,000 distinct CDR3 sequences, with around 60% as singletons. Sequences were obtained from liver tumor tissue from sampling region 3. These receptors came from a woman aged 55-70 years with primary liver carcinoma and hepatitis B virus infection. Both conserved end residues are part of each CDR3. A D gene is named only where the DNA matches it firmly. Some rows have no size entry. The others give once, few or many, or a class for an expanded clone.

clone_size,j_call,d_call,v_call,cdr3_nt,cdr3_aa
-,TRBJ2-2,-,TRBV10-1,TGCGCCAGTAGTGAGTTCGGCCCCAGGAACACCGGGGAGCTGTTTTTT,CASSEFGPRNTGELFF
many,TRBJ1-6,-,TRBV6-5,TGTGCCAGCAGTTACTCAAAAAATTCACCCCTCCACTTT,CASSYSKNSPLHF
-,TRBJ1-2,-,TRBV6-5,TGTGCCAGCTGGGAATCAATTCGGGTCAAGGGCTACACCTTC,CASWESIRVKGYTF
-,TRBJ1-5,-,TRBV12-3/TRBV12-4,TGTGCCAGCAGCTCATGGTCGGGGGATCAGCCCCAGCATTTT,CASSSWSGDQPQHF
once,TRBJ2-2,-,TRBV29-1,TGCAGCGTTGTTGCCAGCGTGAACACTGGGGAGCTGTTTTTT,CSVVASVNTGELFF
-,TRBJ2-1,TRBD2,TRBV13,TGTGCCAGCAGCGCCTTTGGGGAGGGTACTAGCGGGAGTTTTACCTACAATGAGCAGTTCTTC,CASSAFGEGTSGSFTYNEQFF
many,TRBJ1-1,-,TRBV12-3/TRBV12-4,TGTGCCAGCAGCCCCCGGACAGAGAACACTGAAGCTTTCTTT,CASSPRTENTEAFF
-,TRBJ2-3,TRBD2,TRBV11-2,TGCGACAGCAGCCCCGGACTAGATTCAGATACGCAGTATTTT,CDSSPGLDSDTQYF
-,TRBJ2-1,TRBD1,TRBV5-1,TGCGCCAGCAGCTTGGACGACAGGGGGGTTTCCTACGATGAGCAGTTCTTC,CASSLDDRGVSYDEQFF
-,TRBJ2-7,-,TRBV6-1,TGTGGCAGCAGTGAAGGGGAGGAGTACGAGCAGCACTTC,CGSSEGEEYEQHF
-,TRBJ2-7,-,TRBV11-2,TGTGCCAGCAGCTTTGGGTTCCGCGAGCAGTACTTC,CASSFGFREQYF
-,TRBJ2-7,TRBD2,TRBV11-2,TGTGCCAGGAGCCCCGACTTCCTTCGGGAGGACTCCTACGAGCAGTACTTC,CARSPDFLREDSYEQYF
-,TRBJ1-2,TRBD1,TRBV7-2,TGTGCCAGCAGCATTACAGGGGACGTTTATGGCTACATCTTC,CASSITGDVYGYIF
many,TRBJ2-3,TRBD2,TRBV7-3,TGTGCCAGCAGAGGGGGAATGGCGGGAGGGCTGGATACGCAGTATTTT,CASRGGMAGGLDTQYF
many,TRBJ1-5,-,TRBV6-5,TGTGCCAGCAGTAGTGACAGGTATAGCAATCAGCCCCAGCATTTT,CASSSDRYSNQPQHF
-,TRBJ1-5,-,TRBV5-1,TGCGCCAGGAGCGAAGGAGGTGGCAATCAGCCACAGCATTTT,CARSEGGGNQPQHF
-,TRBJ2-5,TRBD2,TRBV6-2/TRBV6-3,TGTGCCAGCAGTTACAGGAGCGGGATGGCCGGAGAGACCCAATACTTC,CASSYRSGMAGETQYF
-,TRBJ2-7,TRBD2,TRBV14,TGTGCCAATAGCCAACTAGCGGGAGCAGGGCAGTACTTC,CANSQLAGAGQYF
-,TRBJ2-1,TRBD2,TRBV5-1,TGCGCCAGCAGCTTGGGACTAGCGGGCCACAATGAGCAGTTCTTC,CASSLGLAGHNEQFF
-,TRBJ2-3,TRBD2,TRBV6-6,TGTGCCAACAGTTCCAAAGGACCAGCGGGAGTGGGTACGCAGTATTTT,CANSSKGPAGVGTQYF
once,TRBJ2-7,TRBD1,TRBV28,TGTGCCAGCAGCCGGACAGGGGGCTTATCCTACGAGCAGTACTTC,CASSRTGGLSYEQYF
few,TRBJ2-7,-,TRBV12-3/TRBV12-4,TGTACCAGCAGTTTAGCTGCTGGGTCCTACGAGCAATACTTC,CTSSLAAGSYEQYF
many,TRBJ2-7,TRBD1,TRBV6-5,TGTGCCAGCAGTCGACAGGGGCCACTCTACGAGCAGTACTTC,CASSRQGPLYEQYF
-,TRBJ2-3,TRBD2,TRBV4-1,TGCACCAGCAGCCTCCCCGATCGGTTAGCGGGAGTTCAGGAAACAGATACGCAGTATTTT,CTSSLPDRLAGVQETDTQYF
-,TRBJ2-1,TRBD1,TRBV29-1,TGCAGCGTCCGACCGGCAGGGGGCTTTGAGCAGTTCTTC,CSVRPAGGFEQFF